These T cell receptor beta chains were read from a single sample in a study of shared clonotypes between healthy human individuals. Sequencing was performed with immunoSEQ multiplex PCR; in TCRdb, only in-frame clones are kept and a portion is missing. The sample includes approximately 1,500,000 clones, roughly 98% seen only once; the top ten take around 0.45%. The sequenced sample consisted of naive CD4+ T cells sorted from blood. These receptors were obtained from a young man in good health. CDR3s include the opening cysteine and the closing phenylalanine or tryptophan. Each record gives: J gene, clone size, D gene, V gene, CDR3 protein, CDR3 DNA. A D gene is named only where the DNA matches it firmly. A row's size may be missing; if present it is once, few, many or a size class.

J gene: TRBJ2-1
clone size: NA
D gene: NA
V gene: TRBV11-2
CDR3 protein: CASSYPRGPESYNEQFF
CDR3 DNA: TGTGCCAGCAGCTACCCGCGGGGGCCCGAAAGCTACAATGAGCAGTTCTTC

J gene: TRBJ2-2
clone size: NA
D gene: NA
V gene: TRBV19
CDR3 protein: CASSRAGAGELFF
CDR3 DNA: TGTGCCAGTAGTAGAGCCGGGGCCGGGGAGCTGTTTTTT

J gene: TRBJ2-3
clone size: NA
D gene: TRBD1
V gene: TRBV7-2
CDR3 protein: CASSQLRDRVTDTQYF
CDR3 DNA: TGTGCCAGCAGCCAACTCCGGGACAGGGTGACAGATACGCAGTATTTT

J gene: TRBJ2-1
clone size: NA
D gene: TRBD2
V gene: TRBV9
CDR3 protein: CASSVDGSGTGGNEQFF
CDR3 DNA: TGTGCCAGCAGCGTAGATGGAAGCGGGACGGGTGGCAATGAGCAGTTCTTC

J gene: TRBJ2-7
clone size: once
D gene: TRBD1
V gene: TRBV30
CDR3 protein: CAWAIGQGNYEQYF
CDR3 DNA: TGTGCCTGGGCGATCGGACAGGGAAACTACGAGCAGTACTTC

J gene: TRBJ2-5
clone size: NA
D gene: NA
V gene: TRBV5-1
CDR3 protein: CASRPSAQGETQYF
CDR3 DNA: TGCGCCAGCAGGCCTAGTGCCCAGGGGGAGACCCAGTACTTC

J gene: TRBJ2-3
clone size: NA
D gene: NA
V gene: TRBV15
CDR3 protein: CATSSPVGEITDTQYF
CDR3 DNA: TGTGCCACCAGCAGCCCCGTGGGCGAAATCACAGATACGCAGTATTTT

J gene: TRBJ2-7
clone size: once
D gene: TRBD2
V gene: TRBV7-9
CDR3 protein: CASSRPPGGTGEQYF
CDR3 DNA: TGTGCCAGCAGCCGCCCCCCGGGAGGTACCGGGGAGCAGTACTTC

J gene: TRBJ2-7
clone size: NA
D gene: TRBD1
V gene: TRBV7-6
CDR3 protein: CASRQGQATYEQYF
CDR3 DNA: TGTGCCAGCAGACAAGGACAGGCCACCTACGAGCAGTACTTC

J gene: TRBJ2-7
clone size: NA
D gene: TRBD2
V gene: TRBV13
CDR3 protein: CASSLVSTRLAGVSLPYEQYF
CDR3 DNA: TGTGCCAGCAGCTTAGTTTCGACCCGACTAGCGGGAGTTTCTCTCCCCTACGAGCAGTACTTC

J gene: TRBJ2-4
clone size: NA
D gene: NA
V gene: TRBV19
CDR3 protein: CASSIGSIQYF
CDR3 DNA: TGTGCCAGTAGTATAGGGAGCATTCAGTACTTC

J gene: TRBJ1-1
clone size: NA
D gene: TRBD1
V gene: TRBV18
CDR3 protein: CASSPTIAGGNTEAFF
CDR3 DNA: TGTGCCAGCTCACCAACAATAGCAGGGGGAAACACTGAAGCTTTCTTT

J gene: TRBJ2-3
clone size: NA
D gene: TRBD2
V gene: TRBV14
CDR3 protein: CASSLLLAGTSTDTQYF
CDR3 DNA: TGTGCCAGCAGCCTCCTACTAGCGGGGACTAGCACAGATACGCAGTATTTT

J gene: TRBJ2-7
clone size: once
D gene: NA
V gene: TRBV5-4
CDR3 protein: CASSPDGIYEQYF
CDR3 DNA: TGTGCCAGCAGCCCGGACGGAATCTACGAGCAGTACTTC

J gene: TRBJ2-1
clone size: NA
D gene: TRBD2
V gene: TRBV7-9
CDR3 protein: CASSILAGAANEQFF
CDR3 DNA: TGTGCCAGCAGCATTCTAGCGGGAGCGGCCAATGAGCAGTTCTTC

J gene: TRBJ1-2
clone size: few
D gene: NA
V gene: TRBV25-1
CDR3 protein: CASSESGRYTF
CDR3 DNA: TGTGCCAGCAGTGAATCGGGTCGCTACACCTTC

J gene: TRBJ1-5
clone size: NA
D gene: TRBD1
V gene: TRBV2
CDR3 protein: CASSSGQGAQPQHF
CDR3 DNA: TGTGCCAGCAGTTCGGGGCAGGGGGCCCAGCCCCAGCATTTT

J gene: TRBJ2-7
clone size: NA
D gene: NA
V gene: TRBV5-6
CDR3 protein: CASSQGLQTYEQYF
CDR3 DNA: TGTGCCAGCAGCCAGGGACTTCAAACCTACGAGCAGTACTTC

J gene: TRBJ1-3
clone size: NA
D gene: TRBD1
V gene: TRBV5-1
CDR3 protein: CASSLTGTGNTIYF
CDR3 DNA: TGCGCCAGCAGCCTGACAGGGACCGGAAACACCATATATTTT

J gene: TRBJ2-7
clone size: NA
D gene: TRBD2
V gene: TRBV5-1
CDR3 protein: CASSLEGLAGGILNEQYF
CDR3 DNA: TGCGCCAGCAGCTTGGAAGGGCTAGCGGGAGGGATTTTGAACGAGCAGTACTTC

J gene: TRBJ1-2
clone size: NA
D gene: NA
V gene: TRBV7-2
CDR3 protein: CASSPFSGYTF
CDR3 DNA: TGTGCCAGCAGCCCCTTCAGTGGCTACACCTTC

J gene: TRBJ1-4
clone size: NA
D gene: NA
V gene: TRBV19
CDR3 protein: CASSILPEKLFF
CDR3 DNA: TGTGCCAGTAGTATCCTACCGGAAAAACTGTTTTTT

J gene: TRBJ2-1
clone size: NA
D gene: NA
V gene: TRBV20-1
CDR3 protein: CSAIREQFF
CDR3 DNA: TGCAGTGCTATTCGAGAGCAGTTCTTC

J gene: TRBJ2-1
clone size: NA
D gene: NA
V gene: TRBV9
CDR3 protein: CASSVDISAKRYEQFF
CDR3 DNA: TGTGCCAGCAGCGTAGACATATCCGCCAAACGGTATGAGCAGTTCTTC

J gene: TRBJ2-7
clone size: NA
D gene: NA
V gene: TRBV11-2
CDR3 protein: CASSFRGPSYEQYF
CDR3 DNA: TGTGCCAGCAGCTTCAGGGGACCCTCCTACGAGCAGTACTTC

J gene: TRBJ1-3
clone size: NA
D gene: TRBD1
V gene: TRBV28
CDR3 protein: CASSTGTGKNTIYF
CDR3 DNA: TGTGCCAGCAGTACCGGGACAGGAAAAAACACCATATATTTT

J gene: TRBJ2-1
clone size: NA
D gene: NA
V gene: TRBV9
CDR3 protein: CASSITSNSYNEQFF
CDR3 DNA: TGTGCCAGCAGCATCACTAGCAACTCCTACAATGAGCAGTTCTTC

J gene: TRBJ2-7
clone size: NA
D gene: NA
V gene: TRBV4-2
CDR3 protein: CASSQRGYEQYF
CDR3 DNA: TGTGCCAGCAGCCAGAGAGGATACGAGCAGTACTTC